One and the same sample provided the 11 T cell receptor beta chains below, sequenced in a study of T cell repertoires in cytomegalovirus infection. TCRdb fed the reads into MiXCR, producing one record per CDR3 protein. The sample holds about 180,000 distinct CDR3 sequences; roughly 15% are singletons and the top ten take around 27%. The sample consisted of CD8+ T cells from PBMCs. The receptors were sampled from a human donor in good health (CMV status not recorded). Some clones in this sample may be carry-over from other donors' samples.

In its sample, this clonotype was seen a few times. The chain's CDR3 is CSVDREGGTGELFF. The CDR3 DNA follows: TGCAGCGTTGACAGGGAAGGGGGCACCGGGGAGCTGTTTTTT. This rearrangement joins TRBV29-1 to TRBJ2-2; D may be TRBD1 (6 bases). Trimming shortened V by 3 bases and J by 4 bases, and 12 bases separated the two germline ends. Germline V lookup: CDR1 SQVTM, CDR2 ANQGSEA. The CDR3 has 14 residues.

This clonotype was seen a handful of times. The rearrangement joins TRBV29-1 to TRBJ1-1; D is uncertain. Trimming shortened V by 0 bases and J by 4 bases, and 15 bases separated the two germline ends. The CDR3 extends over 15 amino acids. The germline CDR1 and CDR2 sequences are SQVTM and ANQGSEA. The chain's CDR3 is CSVEDAARIATEAFF. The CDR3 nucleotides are TGCAGCGTTGAAGATGCCGCTAGGATAGCCACTGAAGCTTTCTTT. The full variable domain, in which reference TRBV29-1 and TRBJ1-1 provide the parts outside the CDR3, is SAVISQKPSRDICQRGTSLTIQCQVDSQVTMMFWYRQQPGQSLTLIATANQGSEATYESGFVIDKFPISRPNLTFSTLTVSNMSPEDSSIYLCSVEDAARIATEAFFGQGTRLTVV.

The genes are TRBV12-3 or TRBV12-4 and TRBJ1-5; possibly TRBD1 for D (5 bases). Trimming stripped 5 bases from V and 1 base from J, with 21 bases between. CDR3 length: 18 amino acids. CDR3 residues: CASSTLLVGVGSNQPQHF. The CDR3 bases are TGTGCCAGCAGTACTTTGCTGGTGGGGGTTGGGAGCAATCAGCCCCAGCATTTT.

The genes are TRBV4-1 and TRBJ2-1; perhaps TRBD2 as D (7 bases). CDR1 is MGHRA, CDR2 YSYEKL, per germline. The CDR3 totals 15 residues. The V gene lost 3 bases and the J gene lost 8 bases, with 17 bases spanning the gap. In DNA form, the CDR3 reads TGCGCCAGCAGCCACGGAGGGGGGGCCCCCCATGAGCAGTTCTTC. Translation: CASSHGGGAPHEQFF.

In nucleotides, the CDR3 is TGCAGTGCTAGGATTGGCGGGGGGGCCAGGACAGATACGCAGTATTTT. This translates into CSARIGGGARTDTQYF. The chain recombines TRBV20-1 with TRBJ2-3, with 9 bases aligning to TRBD2. The junction had 10 bases not matched to a gene; V was cut back by 3 bases and J by 3 bases. CDR1 and CDR2 from the germline V gene are DFQATT and SNEGSKA (reference sequence). The CDR3 totals 16 residues.

The CDR3, as DNA: TGCGCCAGCAGCCAAGATGGGGGGAACAATTCACCCCTCCACTTT. This encodes CASSQDGGNNSPLHF. The chain carries TRBV4-1 and TRBJ1-6, with D possibly matching TRBD1 (5 bases). The CDR3 has 15 amino acids. Trimming shortened V by 0 bases and J by 7 bases, and 10 bases separated the two germline ends. Germline CDR1 and CDR2: MGHRA and YSYEKL.

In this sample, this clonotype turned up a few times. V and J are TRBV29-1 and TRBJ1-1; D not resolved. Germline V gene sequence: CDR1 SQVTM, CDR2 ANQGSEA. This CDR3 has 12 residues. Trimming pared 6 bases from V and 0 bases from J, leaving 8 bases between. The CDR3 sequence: CSVSRMNTEAFF. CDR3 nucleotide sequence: TGCAGCGTGAGTAGGATGAACACTGAAGCTTTCTTT. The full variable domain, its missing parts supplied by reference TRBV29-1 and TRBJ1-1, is SAVISQKPSRDICQRGTSLTIQCQVDSQVTMMFWYRQQPGQSLTLIATANQGSEATYESGFVIDKFPISRPNLTFSTLTVSNMSPEDSSIYLCSVSRMNTEAFFGQGTRLTVV.

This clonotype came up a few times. The chain's CDR3 is CSARARAGIYNEQFF. The CDR3 DNA follows: TGCAGTGCTAGAGCCCGAGCGGGTATTTACAATGAGCAGTTCTTC. The chain employs TRBV20-1 and TRBJ2-1, with a weak D call TRBD2 (6 bases). This CDR3 spans 15 amino acids. V lost 1 base and J 4 bases, leaving 14 bases between the germline ends. Germline V gene sequence: CDR1 DFQATT, CDR2 SNEGSKA (reference sequence).

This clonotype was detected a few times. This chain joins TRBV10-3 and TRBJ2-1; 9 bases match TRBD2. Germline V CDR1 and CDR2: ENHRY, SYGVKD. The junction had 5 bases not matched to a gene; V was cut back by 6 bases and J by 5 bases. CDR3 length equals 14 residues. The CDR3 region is CAISAGLADNEQFF. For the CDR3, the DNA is TGTGCCATCAGCGCGGGACTAGCCGACAATGAGCAGTTCTTC.

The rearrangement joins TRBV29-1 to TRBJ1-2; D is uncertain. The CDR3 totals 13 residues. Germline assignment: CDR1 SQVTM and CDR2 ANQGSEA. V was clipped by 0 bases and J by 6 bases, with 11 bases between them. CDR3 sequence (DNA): TGCAGCGTTGAAGATCCCGGGAGACATGGCTACACCTTC. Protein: CSVEDPGRHGYTF.

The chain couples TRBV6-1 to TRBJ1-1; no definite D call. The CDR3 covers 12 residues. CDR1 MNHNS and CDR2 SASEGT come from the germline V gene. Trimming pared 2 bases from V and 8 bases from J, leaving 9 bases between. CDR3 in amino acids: CASSEMWIEAFF. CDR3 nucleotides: TGTGCCAGCAGTGAAATGTGGATCGAAGCTTTCTTT.